The 16 T cell receptor beta chains listed next were all sequenced from one sample in a study of human thymus T cells. Thymus tissue for the work was resected from patients undergoing corrective heart surgery. Profiled with immunoSEQ multiplex PCR; TCRdb holds only in-frame clones, not every one. The table includes approximately 70,000 clones, 85% to 95% detected once. Sequencing was performed on thymus tissue. The source is a girl less than two years old with a congenital heart defect but otherwise immunologically healthy.

This chain uses TRBV4-3 with TRBJ2-5; the D gene is possibly TRBD1 (6 bases). CDR1 LGHNA and CDR2 YSLEER come from the germline V gene. The CDR3 is 17 amino acids. The V end was cut by 0 bases, the J end by 4 bases, with 18 bases between. The CDR3 region is CASSQEERQDNRETQYF. CDR3 bases: TGCGCCAGCAGCCAAGAAGAGAGACAGGATAACCGAGAGACCCAGTACTTC.

This chain joins TRBV20-1 and TRBJ2-1; D not resolved. V gave up 5 bases and J gave up 7 bases, with 6 bases separating them. The CDR3 is 10 residues long. Germline CDR1 and CDR2: DFQATT and SNEGSKA (reference sequence). CDR3 in DNA: TGCAGTGCTCAGGAGAATGAGCAGTTCTTC. Encoded protein: CSAQENEQFF.

The V and J genes are TRBV21-1 and TRBJ1-1. TRBV21-1 is flagged as a pseudogene. CDR3 length: 16 amino acids. The DNA for the CDR3 is TGTGCCAGCAGCACGCACATAAGGGAGATGAACACTGAAGCTTTCTTT. This sequence encodes CASSTHIREMNTEAFF.

CDR3 amino acids: CAWRPISGRAYNEQFF. The CDR3 nucleotides read TGTGCCTGGAGACCCATTAGCGGGAGGGCTTACAATGAGCAGTTCTTC. The genes are TRBV30 and TRBJ2-1; 11 positions agree with TRBD2. The germline V gene encodes CDR1 GTSNPN and CDR2 SVGIG (reference sequence). V lost 3 bases, J lost 4 bases, and 8 bases stayed unmatched. This CDR3 contains 16 residues.

The V gene is TRBV10-1, the J gene TRBJ1-5, with no clear D. V was clipped by 8 bases and J by 2 bases, with 13 bases between them. Germline CDR1 WNHNN, CDR2 SYGVQD (reference sequence). The CDR3 covers 14 residues. CDR3 amino acids: CASRLTARNQPQHF. The CDR3 coding sequence is TGCGCCAGCCGATTAACCGCCCGCAATCAGCCCCAGCATTTT.

The rearrangement links TRBV23-1 to TRBJ2-7, with D uncertain. TRBV23-1 is annotated as an ORF whose role is uncertain. The CDR3 length is 17 residues. Trimming cost V 3 bases and J 2 bases, with 20 bases left between them. The CDR3 spells CASSQGRSRWETYEQYF. The CDR3 DNA follows: TGCGCCAGCAGTCAGGGCCGGAGCAGGTGGGAAACCTACGAGCAGTACTTC.

V is TRBV4-1 and J is TRBJ2-7; 7 bases are shared with TRBD1. The CDR3 length is 16 residues. The V gene's germline CDR1 is MGHRA and CDR2 YSYEKL. V trimming: 0 bases; J trimming: 0 bases; junction bases outside the gene matches: 5. The CDR3 DNA is TGCGCCAGCAGCCAAGAGACAGGGCATAGCTCCTACGAGCAGTACTTC. It codes for CASSQETGHSSYEQYF.

The chain employs TRBV6-1 and TRBJ1-3; possible D gene TRBD1, 6 bases. There are 13 residues in the CDR3. V shed 10 bases and J shed 7 bases, with 17 bases lying between them. Germline V gene lookup returns CDR1 MNHNS and CDR2 SASEGT. CDR3 nucleotide sequence: TGTGCCACCAATCCGACAGGCCCCAACACCATATATTTT. Protein product: CATNPTGPNTIYF.

The chain recombines TRBV28 with TRBJ1-1; D is perhaps TRBD1 (6 bases). The CDR3 runs to 14 residues. The V end was cut by 2 bases, the J end by 2 bases, with 9 bases between. Germline V CDR1 and CDR2: MDHEN, SYDVKM. Here the CDR3 DNA reads TGTGCCAGCAGTTTAGGACAGACCAACACTGAAGCTTTCTTT. It yields the protein CASSLGQTNTEAFF.

V is TRBV7-9 and J is TRBJ2-1, with 12 positions matching TRBD2. With V trimmed by 5 bases and J by 13 bases, 15 bases remained unmatched. The germline V gene has CDR1 SEHNR and CDR2 FQNEAQ (reference sequence). The CDR3 extends over 16 amino acids. This CDR3 is CASSPGTSGLPWTQFF. CDR3 coding DNA: TGTGCCAGCAGCCCCGGGACTAGCGGGTTACCCTGGACTCAGTTCTTC.

The rearrangement joins TRBV7-2 to TRBJ2-7; no clear D. Deletions cut 1 base from V and 3 bases from J, with 13 bases between. CDR1 and CDR2 (germline): SGHTA, FQGNSA. This CDR3 region has 15 residues. The CDR3 is CASSLVGVCYYEQYF. CDR3 sequence (DNA): TGTGCCAGCAGCTTAGTAGGAGTCTGCTACTACGAGCAGTACTTC.

The chain carries TRBV4-3 and TRBJ2-2; no clear D gene. The CDR3 is 16 residues long. V lost 0 bases and J 2 bases, leaving 10 bases between the germline ends. Germline CDR1 LGHNA, CDR2 YSLEER. The CDR3 nucleotides read TGCGCCAGCAGCCAAGATTGGGGATCAAACACCGGGGAGCTGTTTTTT. Translating gives CASSQDWGSNTGELFF.

The rearrangement joins TRBV9 to TRBJ2-3, with TRBD2 as a possible D gene (6 bases). The CDR3 covers 15 residues. CDR1 is SGDLS, CDR2 YYNGEE, per germline. Trimming cost V 3 bases and J 2 bases, with 13 bases left between them. The CDR3 sequence is CASSGQRALTDTQYF. Written as DNA, the CDR3 is TGTGCCAGCAGCGGCCAGCGGGCCCTCACAGATACGCAGTATTTT. Using reference TRBV9 and TRBJ2-3 for the parts outside the CDR3, the full variable domain is DSGVTQTPKHLITATGQRVTLRCSPRSGDLSVYWYQQSLDQGLQFLIQYYNGEERAKGNILERFSAQQFPDLHSELNLSSLELGDSALYFCASSGQRALTDTQYFGPGTRLTVL.

This clone was counted a single time. The chain joins TRBV6-4 to TRBJ2-2; 7 bases agree with TRBD1. Trimming took 5 bases from V and 5 from J; bases not matched to a gene: 14. This CDR3 comprises 17 residues. The germline V gene has CDR1 MRHNA and CDR2 SNTAGT. Written as DNA, the CDR3 is TGTGCCAGCAGTTCTACAGGGGTAAAAGGAAAAACCGGGGAGCTGTTTTTT. Its protein product is CASSSTGVKGKTGELFF.

The chain links TRBV19 to TRBJ1-5; D is uncertain. The CDR3 is 13 amino acids. V shed 6 bases and J shed 1 base, with 7 bases lying between them. Germline CDR1 is LNHDA and CDR2 is SQIVND (reference sequence). The CDR3 DNA follows: TGTGCCAGTAGAAGAGCGAGCAATCAGCCCCAGCATTTT. This sequence encodes CASRRASNQPQHF.

V is TRBV5-6 and J is TRBJ1-6; maybe TRBD1 (6 bases). The V end lost 1 base, the J end lost 10 bases, and 12 bases lay between the germline ends. CDR1 and CDR2 (germline): SGHDT, YYEEEE. CDR3 length: 14 residues. Here the CDR3 reads CASSLYPGASPLHF. In DNA, the CDR3 is TGTGCCAGCAGCTTGTATCCGGGGGCCTCACCCCTCCACTTT.